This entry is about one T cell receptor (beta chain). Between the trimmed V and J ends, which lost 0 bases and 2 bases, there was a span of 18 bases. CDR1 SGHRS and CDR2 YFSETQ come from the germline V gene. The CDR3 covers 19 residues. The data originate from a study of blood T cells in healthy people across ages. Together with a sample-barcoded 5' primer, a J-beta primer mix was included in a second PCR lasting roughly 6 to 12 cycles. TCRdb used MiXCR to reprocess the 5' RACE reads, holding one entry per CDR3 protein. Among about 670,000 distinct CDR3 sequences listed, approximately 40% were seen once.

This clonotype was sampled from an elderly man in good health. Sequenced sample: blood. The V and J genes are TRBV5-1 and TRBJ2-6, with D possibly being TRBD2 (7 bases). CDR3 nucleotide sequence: TGCGCCAGCAGCTTGGTCGCTCCGGGGGGCGCTACTGGGGCCAACGTCCTGACTTTC. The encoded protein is CASSLVAPGGATGANVLTF.